Following are 9 T cell receptor beta chains from one sample sequenced in a study of vaccination effects on CD4 cells after COVID-19. TCRdb's table, derived via immunoSEQ multiplex PCR, lists solely in-frame clones and lacks some. The sample shows tens of thousands of clones, 74% of them seen only once. Their specific antigens are unknown. Peptide-pool stimulation followed by sequencing identified expanded antigen-specific CD4+ clonotypes in the ViraFEST assay. Culture proceeded for approximately 9 days, and CD4+ T cells were then isolated. Every participant took two doses of the BNT162b2 or mRNA-1273 vaccine. This specimen consisted of CD4+ T cells from PBMCs cultured with HCoV-229E spike peptides, obtained after COVID-19 vaccination. Receptors were obtained from a human donor who received a COVID-19 vaccine.

This sequence joins TRBV18 and TRBJ1-3; 7 bases line up with TRBD1. J lost 3 bases, V lost 2 bases, and 7 bases had no gene match. CDR3 size: 16 residues. CDR1 and CDR2 from the germline V gene are KGHSH and LQKENI. The CDR3 nucleotides read TGTGCCAGCTCACCAACGATTACAGGGGATGGAAACACCATATATTTT. Translation gives CASSPTITGDGNTIYF.

The chain uses TRBV7-8 and TRBJ2-3; the match to TRBD2 covers 10 bases. Germline lookup yields CDR1 SGHVS and CDR2 FQNEAQ. The length of the CDR3 is 20 residues. V was clipped by 5 bases and J by 2 bases; unmatched bases: 19. The CDR3 DNA reads TGTGCCAGCAGCCCACGCCGGAAGAGCGGGGGGGCCGCCTCCACAGATACGCAGTATTTT. It yields the protein CASSPRRKSGGAASTDTQYF.

The V gene is TRBV30, the J gene TRBJ1-3; the match to TRBD1 covers 7 bases. The CDR3 spans 13 residues. Unmatched junction bases numbered 2, after V lost 2 bases and J lost 4 bases. Per germline, CDR1 GTSNPN and CDR2 SVGIG (reference sequence). This CDR3 reads CAWSSGQGNTIYF. The DNA of the CDR3 is TGTGCCTGGAGTTCGGGACAGGGAAACACCATATATTTT.

V usage is TRBV6-4 and J usage is TRBJ2-2, with unresolved D. Germline CDR1 is MRHNA and CDR2 is SNTAGT. V was clipped by 3 bases and J by 2 bases, with 7 bases between them. The CDR3 totals 14 residues. For the CDR3, the DNA is TGTGCCAGCAGTGAAATTCTCAACACCGGGGAGCTGTTTTTT. Encoded protein: CASSEILNTGELFF.

The chain joins TRBV11-1 to TRBJ1-1, with 7 bases matching TRBD1. The V segment lost 5 bases and the J segment 4 bases; nucleotides outside the gene matches: 13. CDR1 is SGHAT, CDR2 FQDESV, per germline (reference sequence). There are 16 residues in the CDR3. Here the CDR3 DNA reads TGTGCCAGCAGCCTATTACGACAGGGTATTGGCACTGAAGCTTTCTTT. Translated: CASSLLRQGIGTEAFF.

This clone was picked up a small number of times. Other nucleotide sequences in the sample specify the same CDR3. V and J are TRBV10-3 and TRBJ1-6; D not certain. V lost 2 bases and J lost 0, with 8 bases in between. The V gene's germline CDR1 is ENHRY and CDR2 SYGVKD. The CDR3 is 16 amino acids. The CDR3 DNA is TGTGCCATCAGTGAGGTGGGGAGCTCCTATAATTCACCCCTCCACTTT. The encoded protein is CAISEVGSSYNSPLHF.

V gene TRBV29-1 combines with J gene TRBJ2-3, with 7 bases aligning to TRBD1. Losses at the gene ends were 6 bases for V and 2 bases for J; bases not matched to a gene: 8. CDR3 length equals 14 residues. Germline CDR1 is SQVTM and CDR2 is ANQGSEA. The CDR3 sequence: CSVRQGEITDTQYF. DNA of the CDR3: TGCAGCGTGAGACAGGGAGAAATCACAGATACGCAGTATTTT.

In nucleotides, the CDR3 is TGCGCCAGCAGCCCCCCGGGTAGCGGGCATACCAATGAGCAGTTCTTC. It specifies CASSPPGSGHTNEQFF. The chain carries TRBV5-1 and TRBJ2-1; 7 bases line up with TRBD2. The CDR3 consists of 16 residues. Trimming at V came to 4 bases and at J to 6 bases, leaving 13 bases not matched to a gene. Germline V gene lookup returns CDR1 SGHRS and CDR2 YFSETQ.

This rearrangement joins TRBV5-1 to TRBJ1-4; TRBD1 matches at 9 bases. This CDR3 region has 15 residues. Per the germline V gene, CDR1 is SGHRS and CDR2 is YFSETQ. V dropped 0 bases and J dropped 7; count of bases not matched to a gene: 4. CDR3 region: CASSLAGTGSEKLFF. CDR3 bases: TGCGCCAGCAGCTTGGCCGGGACAGGGAGTGAAAAACTGTTTTTT.